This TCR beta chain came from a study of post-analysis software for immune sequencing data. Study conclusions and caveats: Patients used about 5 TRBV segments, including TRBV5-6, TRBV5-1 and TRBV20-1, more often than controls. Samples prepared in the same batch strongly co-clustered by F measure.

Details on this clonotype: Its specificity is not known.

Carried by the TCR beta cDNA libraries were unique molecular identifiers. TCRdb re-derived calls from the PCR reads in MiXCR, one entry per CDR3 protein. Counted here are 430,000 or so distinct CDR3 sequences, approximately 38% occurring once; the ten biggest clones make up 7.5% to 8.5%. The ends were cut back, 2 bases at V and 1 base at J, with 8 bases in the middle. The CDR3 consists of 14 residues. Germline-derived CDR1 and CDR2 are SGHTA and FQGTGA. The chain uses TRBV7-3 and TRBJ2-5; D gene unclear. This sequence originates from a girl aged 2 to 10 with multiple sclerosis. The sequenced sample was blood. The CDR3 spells CASSLSASQETQYF. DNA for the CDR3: TGTGCCAGCAGCTTATCGGCCAGCCAAGAGACCCAGTACTTC.